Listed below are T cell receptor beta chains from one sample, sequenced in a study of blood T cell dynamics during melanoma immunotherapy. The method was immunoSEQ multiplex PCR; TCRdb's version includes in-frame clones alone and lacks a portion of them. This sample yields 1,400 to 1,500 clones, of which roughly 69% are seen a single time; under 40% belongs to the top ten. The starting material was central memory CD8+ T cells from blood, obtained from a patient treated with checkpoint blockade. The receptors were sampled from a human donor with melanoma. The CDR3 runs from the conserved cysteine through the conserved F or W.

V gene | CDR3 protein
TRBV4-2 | CASSQDSERGSTDTQYF
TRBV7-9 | CASSLAGSGANVLTF
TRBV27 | CASSAGNRGNEQYF
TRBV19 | CASSIGVGDNEQYF
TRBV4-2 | CASSQQRTSSYEQYF
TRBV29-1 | CSAGDRGNF
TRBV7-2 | CASSPSLGRAYEQYF
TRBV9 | CASSVGNARETQYF
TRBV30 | CAWNAGHSNQPQHF
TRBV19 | CASSIGGEAFF
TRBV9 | CASSTDGRDFQPQHF
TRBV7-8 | CASSLTLIDQIDGYTF
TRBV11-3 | CAIGGGQGTTDTQYF
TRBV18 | CASSPRAGLRETQYF
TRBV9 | CASSVSGRSSETQYF
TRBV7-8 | CASSIKTGVSYEQYF
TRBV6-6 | CASRLRLAGAVNEQFF
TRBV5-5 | CASSLDREGLSSYEQYF
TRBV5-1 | CASSLGDRELETQYF
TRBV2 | CASDQAGGSDTQYF
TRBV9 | CASSVVGRAGNTGELFF
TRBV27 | CASRRADRDAETQYF
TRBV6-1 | CASSEYTNTEAFF
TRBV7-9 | CASSDGASGYEQYF
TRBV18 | CASSPPTESYGYTF
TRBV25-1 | CASSRGPSYEQYF
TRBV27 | CASSLSFGTYPGELFF
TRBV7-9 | CASSPNHGSSYNEQFF
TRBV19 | CASSVEQGASFYEQYF
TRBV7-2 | CASSLAAGQALYEQYF
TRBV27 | CASSLLSPGQTTDTQYF
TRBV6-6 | CASSYPSSYNEQFF
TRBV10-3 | CAIRGGQGADEKLFF
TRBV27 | CASKVTGNNEKLFF